The T cell receptor (beta chain) under discussion was sequenced for a study of T-cell reconstitution after alpha-beta-depleted transplantation in children. This clonotype was counted between two and nine times. Antigen: not known. TCRbeta library construction was performed incorporating unique molecular identifiers. TCRdb re-called the PCR reads through MiXCR, storing one row per CDR3 protein. The data hold 120,000 to 150,000 distinct CDR3 sequences, with about 8.8% observed a single time. V gave up 3 bases and J gave up 3 bases; unmatched junction bases: 3. The CDR3 is made up of 14 amino acids. Study findings and constraints: A year had passed since transplant, and T-cell counts and diversity by then came mostly from newly produced T cells. Approximately two months post-transplant, alpha-beta T cells reportedly originated from several hundred expanded graft clones.

The TCR was taken from a female patient between 2 and 10 years old who had a stem cell transplant for congenital amegakaryocytic thrombocytopenia, so the T cells may come from the graft donor. The specimen comprised PBMCs, mostly from graft donor cells, sampled 180 days after TCRalphabeta/CD19-depleted stem cell transplant. The chain employs TRBV12-3 or TRBV12-4 and TRBJ2-3, with TRBD2 identical over 7 bases. This chain's CDR3 is CASSFSAGTDTQYF. As DNA, the CDR3 is TGTGCCAGCAGTTTCTCAGCGGGGACAGATACGCAGTATTTT.